This TCR beta chain was observed in a study of T-cell reconstitution after alpha-beta-depleted transplantation in children. This clonotype was observed at least ten times. The V end was cut by 6 bases, the J end by 0 bases, with 15 bases between. This CDR3 has 16 residues. The V gene's germline CDR1 is MDHEN and CDR2 SYDVKM. Unique molecular identifiers were incorporated when the TCRbeta library was constructed. TCRdb itself ran the PCR reads through MiXCR, one entry per CDR3 protein. The sample records about 610,000 distinct CDR3 sequences, more than 9% being singletons. The sequence was obtained from a human donor who donated a stem cell graft to a child with acute myeloid leukemia. V usage is TRBV28 and J usage is TRBJ2-1, with D maybe TRBD2 (6 bases). This specimen consisted of PBMCs from the stem cell graft donor, obtained from the stem cell graft. In DNA form, the CDR3 reads TGTGCCAGCAGCCTGACTAGTGCTAGCTCCTACAATGAGCAGTTCTTC. It is translated as CASSLTSASSYNEQFF.